This paragraph reports one T cell receptor (beta chain). This sample stems from a study of blood T cell repertoires in COVID-19. As for the study in general: PBMCs, B-cell-depleted T cells, or T cells were the source of the cDNA or gDNA that made up the material.

Some clones are missing from TCRdb's copy, which holds only in-frame ones; the method was immunoSEQ multiplex PCR. Of under 200,000 clones listed, approximately 80% are singletons. What was sequenced was peripheral blood. This TCR derives from a woman at least 80 years old with active or convalescent COVID-19.

The CDR3 loop reads CAISDDRGNSPLHF. DNA for the CDR3: TGTGCCATCAGTGATGACAGGGGAAATTCACCCCTCCACTTT. V and J are TRBV10-3 and TRBJ1-6, with 8 bases fitting TRBD1. Germline V lookup: CDR1 ENHRY, CDR2 SYGVKD. V shed 3 bases, J shed 7 bases, and the junction held 2 bases outside the gene matches. There are 14 residues in the CDR3.